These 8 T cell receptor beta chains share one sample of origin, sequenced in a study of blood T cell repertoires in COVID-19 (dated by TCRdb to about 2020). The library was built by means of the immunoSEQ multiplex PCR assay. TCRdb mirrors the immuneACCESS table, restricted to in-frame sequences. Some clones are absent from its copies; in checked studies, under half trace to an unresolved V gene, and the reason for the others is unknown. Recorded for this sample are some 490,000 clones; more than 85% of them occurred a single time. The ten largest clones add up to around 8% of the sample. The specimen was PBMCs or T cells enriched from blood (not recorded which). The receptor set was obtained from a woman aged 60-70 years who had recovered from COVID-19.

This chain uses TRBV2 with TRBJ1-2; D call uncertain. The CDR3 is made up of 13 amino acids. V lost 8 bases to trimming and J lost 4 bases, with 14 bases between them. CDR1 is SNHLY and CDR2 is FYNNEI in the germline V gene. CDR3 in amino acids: CASRGLRRYGYTF. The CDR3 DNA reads TGTGCCAGCCGGGGTCTGAGGCGCTATGGCTACACCTTC.

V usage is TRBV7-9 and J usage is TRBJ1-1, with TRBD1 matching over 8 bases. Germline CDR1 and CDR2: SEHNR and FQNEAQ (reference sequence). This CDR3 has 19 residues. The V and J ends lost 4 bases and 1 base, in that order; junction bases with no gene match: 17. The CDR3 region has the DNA TGTGCCAGCAGCTCTGTGGGTGGGGCAGGGGGCAGGTGGAACACTGAAGCTTTCTTT. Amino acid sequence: CASSSVGGAGGRWNTEAFF.

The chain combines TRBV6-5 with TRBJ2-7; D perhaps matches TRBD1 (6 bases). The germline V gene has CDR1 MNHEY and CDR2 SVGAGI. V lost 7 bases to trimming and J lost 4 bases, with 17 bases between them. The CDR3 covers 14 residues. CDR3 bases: TGTGCCAGCAACCAACAGGGTTCGAGATACGAGCAGTACGTC. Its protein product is CASNQQGSRYEQYV.

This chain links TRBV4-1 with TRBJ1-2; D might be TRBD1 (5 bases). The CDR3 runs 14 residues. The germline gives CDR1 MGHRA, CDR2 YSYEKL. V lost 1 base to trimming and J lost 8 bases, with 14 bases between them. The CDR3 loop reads CASSQAPGIGGYTF. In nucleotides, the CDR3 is TGCGCCAGCAGCCAAGCCCCAGGGATTGGAGGCTACACCTTC.

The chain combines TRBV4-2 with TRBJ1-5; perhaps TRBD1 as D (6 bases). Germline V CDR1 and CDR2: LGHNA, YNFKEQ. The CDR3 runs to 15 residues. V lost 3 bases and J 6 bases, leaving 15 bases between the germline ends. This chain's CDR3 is CASSQGGQGGQPQHF. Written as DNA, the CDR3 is TGTGCCAGCAGCCAGGGGGGGCAGGGTGGTCAGCCCCAGCATTTT.

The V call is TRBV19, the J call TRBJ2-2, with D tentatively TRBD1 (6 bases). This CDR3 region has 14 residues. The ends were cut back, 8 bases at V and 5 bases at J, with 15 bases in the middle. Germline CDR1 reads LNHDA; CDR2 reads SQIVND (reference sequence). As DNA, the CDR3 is TGTGCCAGTCAAATGCAGGGGCGGACCGGGGAGCTGTTTTTT. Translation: CASQMQGRTGELFF. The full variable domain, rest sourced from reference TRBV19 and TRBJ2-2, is DGGITQSPKYLFRKEGQNVTLSCEQNLNHDAMYWYRQDPGQGLRLIYYSQIVNDFQKGDIAEGYSVSREKKESFPLTVTSAQKNPTAFYLCASQMQGRTGELFFGEGSRLTVL.

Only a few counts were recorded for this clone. The CDR3 reads CASRKGTAPSTDTQYF. The CDR3 DNA follows: TGTGCCAGCAGGAAAGGGACAGCGCCGAGCACAGATACGCAGTATTTT. V gene TRBV21-1 combines with J gene TRBJ2-3; no DNA check was done on the table's D call, TRBD1. TRBV21-1 is labeled a pseudogene. The CDR3 spans 16 residues.

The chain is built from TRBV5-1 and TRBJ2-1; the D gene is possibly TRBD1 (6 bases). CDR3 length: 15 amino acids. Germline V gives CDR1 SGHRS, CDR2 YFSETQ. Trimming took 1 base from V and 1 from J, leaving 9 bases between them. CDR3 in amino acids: CASSLRDTSYNEQFF. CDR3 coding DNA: TGCGCCAGCAGCTTGAGGGACACTTCCTACAATGAGCAGTTCTTC.